Below are 24 T cell receptor beta chains sequenced from a single sample in a study of shared T cell receptors in the human thymus (dated by TCRdb to about 2021). Preparation of the library involved the immunoSEQ multiplex PCR assay. Imported from immuneACCESS, the table was reduced by TCRdb to in-frame sequences with V and J called. These copies leave out some clones; in studies compared against another copy, an unresolved V gene accounts for under half, and the cause of the remainder is not known. The sample table records some 760,000 clones; 70% to 90% of these occur just once. The top ten constitute under 0.012% of the sample. This sample also belongs to another study, concerning human thymus T cells.

The sample comprised thymocytes. These receptor sequences come from a girl less than two years old with a congenital heart defect. Donor details come from another sample of the same person, matched by shared clones.

The J gene is TRBJ1-4, the V gene TRBV19; D gene ambiguous. Germline V CDR1 and CDR2: LNHDA, SQIVND (reference sequence). The CDR3 sequence is 11 residues long. V gave up 8 bases and J gave up 10 bases, with 11 bases separating them. The CDR3, as DNA: TGTGCCAGTGGTACCGACTTAAAACTGTTTTTT. It codes for CASGTDLKLFF.

The gene calls are TRBV29-1 and TRBJ2-3; possibly TRBD2 for D (5 bases). V shed 4 bases and J shed 6 bases, with 17 bases lying between them. Germline V gene sequence: CDR1 SQVTM, CDR2 ANQGSEA. The CDR3 length is 14 residues. The CDR3: CSVATRPSMDTQYF. The CDR3 nucleotides read TGCAGCGTTGCCACTAGGCCAAGTATGGATACGCAGTATTTT.

To note about this clone: A read error may account for a junction end that differs from germline. The sample carries other DNA sequences with the same CDR3. J is TRBJ1-6 and V is TRBV5-8; 8 bases agree with TRBD1. This CDR3 contains 16 residues. Per the germline V gene, CDR1 is SGHTS and CDR2 is YDEGEE. The CDR3 DNA sequence: TGTGCCAGCAGGGAAACAGGGGGGCCATATAATTCCCCCCTCCACTTT. It encodes CASRETGGPYNSPLHF.

The rearrangement joins TRBV12-5 to TRBJ1-2; D perhaps matches TRBD1 (5 bases). The V gene's germline CDR1 is LGHNT and CDR2 FRNRAP. The CDR3 length is 13 residues. Trimming removed 7 bases from V and 4 bases from J, with 13 bases in between. The CDR3 sequence is CASAPTDFYGYTF. CDR3 sequence (DNA): TGTGCTAGTGCCCCGACAGACTTCTATGGCTACACCTTC.

The chain carries TRBV9 and TRBJ2-3, with 8 bases fitting TRBD2. Germline V gene data show CDR1 as SGDLS and CDR2 as YYNGEE. The V segment lost 0 bases and the J segment 0 bases; nucleotides outside the gene matches: 6. The CDR3 is 17 residues long. The CDR3 nucleotides are TGTGCCAGCAGCGTAGAGTCTAGCGGGCCTAGCACAGATACGCAGTATTTT. The encoded protein is CASSVESSGPSTDTQYF. The complete variable domain, with remaining parts taken from reference TRBV9 and TRBJ2-3, reads DSGVTQTPKHLITATGQRVTLRCSPRSGDLSVYWYQQSLDQGLQFLIQYYNGEERAKGNILERFSAQQFPDLHSELNLSSLELGDSALYFCASSVESSGPSTDTQYFGPGTRLTVL.

This sequence joins TRBV6-1 and TRBJ2-7; 8 bases line up with TRBD1. CDR1 and CDR2 (germline): MNHNS, SASEGT. The CDR3 covers 14 residues. J lost 5 bases, V lost 2 bases, and 5 bases had no gene match. This chain's CDR3 is CASSERGTGNEQYF. As DNA, the CDR3 is TGTGCCAGCAGTGAAAGAGGGACAGGCAACGAGCAGTACTTC.

CDR3 coding DNA: TGTGCCATCAGTGAGCCGGACAGGCGCCCCTATGGCTACACCTTC. Translating gives CAISEPDRRPYGYTF. The rearrangement uses TRBV10-3 and TRBJ1-2; 7 bases map to TRBD1. The CDR3 runs 15 residues. Losses at the gene ends were 2 bases for V and 4 bases for J; bases not matched to a gene: 7. Germline-derived CDR1 and CDR2 are ENHRY and SYGVKD.

This clone appeared once. The genes are TRBV11-2 and TRBJ2-6; D might be TRBD2 (6 bases). V shed 4 bases and J shed 0 bases, with 16 bases lying between them. The CDR3 extends over 18 amino acids. Germline V lookup: CDR1 SGHAT, CDR2 FQNNGV. The CDR3 loop is CASSSGGSPNSGANVLTF. Written as DNA, the CDR3 is TGTGCCAGCAGCTCCGGGGGAAGTCCTAACTCTGGGGCCAACGTCCTGACTTTC.

The rearrangement links TRBV5-1 to TRBJ2-3; 10 bases fit TRBD2. V was clipped by 3 bases and J by 4 bases; unmatched bases: 11. The germline V gene encodes CDR1 SGHRS and CDR2 YFSETQ. The CDR3 covers 17 residues. This chain's CDR3 is CASSWDSGGTVADTQYF. The CDR3 coding sequence is TGCGCCAGCAGCTGGGATAGCGGGGGGACCGTGGCAGATACGCAGTATTTT.

The J gene is TRBJ1-3, the V gene TRBV28, with TRBD1 matching 7 bases. V was pared by 2 bases and J by 5 bases, with 6 bases of the junction left unmatched. CDR3 length: 15 amino acids. From germline, CDR1 is MDHEN and CDR2 SYDVKM. The CDR3 DNA follows: TGTGCCAGCAGTTTACCAGGGGGAATTAGAAACACCATATATTTT. Residues: CASSLPGGIRNTIYF.

The chain combines TRBV19 with TRBJ1-5; a weak D match, TRBD1 (6 bases). Germline V gene data show CDR1 as LNHDA and CDR2 as SQIVND (reference sequence). The V end was cut by 4 bases, the J end by 0 bases, with 16 bases between. The CDR3 loop spans 17 amino acids. CDR3 nucleotide sequence: TGTGCCAGTAGTAGCCCCGGGACATCGTATAGCAATCAGCCCCAGCATTTT. Translation gives CASSSPGTSYSNQPQHF. The whole variable domain, remainder taken from reference TRBV19 and TRBJ1-5, is DGGITQSPKYLFRKEGQNVTLSCEQNLNHDAMYWYRQDPGQGLRLIYYSQIVNDFQKGDIAEGYSVSREKKESFPLTVTSAQKNPTAFYLCASSSPGTSYSNQPQHFGDGTRLSIL.

This chain joins TRBV5-1 and TRBJ1-2; D unclear. With 4 bases removed from V and 3 bases from J, the gap between germline ends came to 16 bases. Germline CDR1 reads SGHRS; CDR2 reads YFSETQ. The CDR3 spans 15 residues. The CDR3 DNA reads TGCGCCAGCAGCCCGCCCGTCGACGGAGACTATGGCTACACCTTC. It codes for CASSPPVDGDYGYTF.

The gene calls are TRBV2 and TRBJ2-6, with a tentative D call TRBD2 (5 bases). Germline V lookup: CDR1 SNHLY, CDR2 FYNNEI. Trimming pared 7 bases from V and 3 bases from J, leaving 7 bases between. The CDR3 is made up of 13 amino acids. The CDR3 region has the DNA TGTGCCAGCACGGGGAGTGGGGCCAACGTCCTGACTTTC. Its protein product is CASTGSGANVLTF.

The chain has TRBV7-9 and TRBJ1-1, with D tentatively TRBD1 (6 bases). V was trimmed by 5 bases and J by 0 bases, leaving 16 bases between them. The germline gives CDR1 SEHNR, CDR2 FQNEAQ (reference sequence). This CDR3 comprises 16 residues. CDR3 sequence reads: CASSLSPRGMNTEAFF. DNA for the CDR3: TGTGCCAGCAGCCTGTCGCCCAGGGGAATGAACACTGAAGCTTTCTTT.

V usage is TRBV13 and J usage is TRBJ1-2; D might be TRBD1 (5 bases). Between the trimmed V and J ends, which lost 2 bases and 1 base, there was a span of 14 bases. This CDR3 is built from 16 residues. CDR1 and CDR2 from the germline V gene are PRHDT and FYEKMQ (reference sequence). The CDR3 sequence: CASSLNRRNLNYGYTF. CDR3 DNA sequence: TGTGCCAGCAGCTTAAACAGGCGGAACCTTAACTATGGCTACACCTTC.

The chain combines TRBV23-1 with TRBJ1-3; D remains ambiguous. TRBV23-1 is assigned to the ORF class and has an uncertain function. The CDR3 extends over 15 amino acids. Trimming stripped 2 bases from V and 0 bases from J, with 8 bases between. The CDR3 spells CASSQTPNSGNTIYF. The CDR3 DNA reads TGCGCCAGCAGTCAAACACCCAACTCTGGAAACACCATATATTTT.

As for this clone: Other nucleotide sequences in the sample specify the same CDR3. The chain combines TRBV5-6 with TRBJ1-4, with 8 bases matching TRBD1. V was clipped by 4 bases and J by 6 bases; unmatched bases: 14. CDR3 length: 17 residues. The germline CDR1 and CDR2 sequences are SGHDT and YYEEEE. This chain's CDR3 is CASSEAGQGTLHEKLFF. CDR3 coding DNA: TGTGCCAGCAGCGAAGCCGGACAGGGCACGCTTCATGAAAAACTGTTTTTT.

CDR3 nucleotides: TGTGCCAGCGAGGGGGGGGACAAGAACACTGAAGCTTTCTTT. Protein: CASEGGDKNTEAFF. The V call is TRBV6-6, the J call TRBJ1-1, with a weak D call TRBD1 (6 bases). Deletions cut 8 bases from V and 1 base from J, with 14 bases between. The CDR3 consists of 14 residues. Per the germline V gene, CDR1 is MNHNY and CDR2 is SVGAGI (reference sequence).

The chain couples TRBV6-4 to TRBJ1-1; D not certain. Trimming cost V 6 bases and J 1 base, with 9 bases left between them. Looked up from germline, CDR1 is MRHNA and CDR2 is SNTAGT. There are 13 residues in the CDR3. The CDR3 nucleotides are TGTGCCAGCAGGAACGGGGAGAACACTGAAGCTTTCTTT. Translating it yields CASRNGENTEAFF.

The chain is built from TRBV5-1 and TRBJ2-3; 7 bases fit TRBD1. V was pared by 4 bases and J by 4 bases, with 9 bases of the junction left unmatched. Germline assignment: CDR1 SGHRS and CDR2 YFSETQ. This CDR3 contains 15 residues. The CDR3 protein is CASSRQGPWPDTQYF. CDR3 DNA: TGCGCCAGCAGCCGACAGGGCCCATGGCCAGATACGCAGTATTTT. Supplemented by reference TRBV5-1 and TRBJ2-3, the full variable domain reads KAGVTQTPRYLIKTRGQQVTLSCSPISGHRSVSWYQQTPGQGLQFLFEYFSETQRNKGNFPGRFSGRQFSNSRSEMNVSTLELGDSALYLCASSRQGPWPDTQYFGPGTRLTVL.

The rearrangement joins TRBV5-1 to TRBJ1-1; no clear D. Germline values: CDR1 SGHRS, CDR2 YFSETQ. With 4 bases removed from V and 1 base from J, the gap between germline ends came to 14 bases. The CDR3 is 15 amino acids. The CDR3 DNA is TGCGCCAGCAGCCCCGAGAGGGCGGGGAACACTGAAGCTTTCTTT. Amino acid sequence: CASSPERAGNTEAFF.

This clone has a handful of counts. The V call is TRBV7-9, the J call TRBJ1-3, with a weak D call TRBD1 (6 bases). Looked up from germline, CDR1 is SEHNR and CDR2 is FQNEAQ (reference sequence). V dropped 6 bases and J dropped 0 bases, with 9 bases sitting between them. This CDR3 is 14 amino acids long. The CDR3 region is CASRHRVSGNTIYF. As DNA, the CDR3 is TGTGCCAGCAGACACAGGGTCTCTGGAAACACCATATATTTT.

The rearrangement links TRBV11-2 to TRBJ2-5; tentative D call: TRBD2 (7 bases). Germline V gene lookup returns CDR1 SGHAT and CDR2 FQNNGV. Trimming stripped 8 bases from V and 3 bases from J, with 25 bases between. The CDR3 runs to 17 residues. The CDR3 loop reads CASADVGGPKVKETQYF. In DNA, the CDR3 is TGTGCCAGCGCCGACGTGGGGGGGCCTAAAGTTAAAGAGACCCAGTACTTC. The whole variable domain, remainder taken from reference TRBV11-2 and TRBJ2-5, is EAGVAQSPRYKIIEKRQSVAFWCNPISGHATLYWYQQILGQGPKLLIQFQNNGVVDDSQLPKDRFSAERLKGVDSTLKIQPAKLEDSAVYLCASADVGGPKVKETQYFGPGTRLLVL.

The rearrangement joins TRBV28 to TRBJ1-6; the D gene is possibly TRBD1 (6 bases). This CDR3 contains 15 residues. CDR1 and CDR2 from the germline V gene are MDHEN and SYDVKM. The V and J ends lost 1 base and 8 bases respectively, with 12 bases between them. CDR3 sequence (DNA): TGTGCCAGCAGTTTATACGCAGGGGATTATTCACCCCTCCACTTT. Amino acids: CASSLYAGDYSPLHF.